This T cell receptor beta chain was captured in a study of T cell changes during pregnancy in multiple sclerosis. Some clones are missing from TCRdb's copy, which holds only in-frame ones; the method was immunoSEQ multiplex PCR. The table lists 30,000 to 40,000 clones, 89% of them singletons. With 6 bases clipped from V and 5 bases from J, the junction kept 11 bases outside the gene matches. The germline V gene encodes CDR1 MDHEN and CDR2 SYDVKM. The CDR3 runs to 16 residues. This clonotype originated in a female donor with multiple sclerosis, enrolled in a pregnancy study. The chain recombines TRBV28 with TRBJ2-7, with 12 bases fitting TRBD2. Specimen: CD8+ T cells from peripheral blood mononuclear cells, collected in the first trimester of pregnancy. In DNA, the CDR3 is TGTGCCAGCAGCCAAAGGACTAGCGGGATTTGGAACGAGCAGTACTTC. Translated, it gives CASSQRTSGIWNEQYF.